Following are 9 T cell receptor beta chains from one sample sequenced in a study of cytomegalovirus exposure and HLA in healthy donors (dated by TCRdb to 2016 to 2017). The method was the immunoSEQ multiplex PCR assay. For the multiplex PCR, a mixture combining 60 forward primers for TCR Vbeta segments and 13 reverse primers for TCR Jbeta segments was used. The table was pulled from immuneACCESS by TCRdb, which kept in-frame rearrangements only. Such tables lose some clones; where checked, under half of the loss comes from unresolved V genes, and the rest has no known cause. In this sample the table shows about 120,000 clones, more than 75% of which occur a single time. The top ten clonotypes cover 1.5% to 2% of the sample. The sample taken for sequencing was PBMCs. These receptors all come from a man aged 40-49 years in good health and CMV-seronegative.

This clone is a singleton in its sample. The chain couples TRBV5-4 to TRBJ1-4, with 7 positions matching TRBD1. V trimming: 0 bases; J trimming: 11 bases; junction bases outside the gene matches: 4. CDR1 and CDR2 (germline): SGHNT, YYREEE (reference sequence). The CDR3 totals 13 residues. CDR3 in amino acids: CASSLDRGGKLFF. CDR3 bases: TGTGCCAGCAGCTTGGACAGGGGTGGTAAACTGTTTTTT.

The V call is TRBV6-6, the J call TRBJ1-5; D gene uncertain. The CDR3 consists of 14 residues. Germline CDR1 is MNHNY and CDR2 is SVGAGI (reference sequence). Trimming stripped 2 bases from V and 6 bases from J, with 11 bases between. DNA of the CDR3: TGTGCCAGCAGTTACGAGGAAGGAGCTCAGCCCCAGCATTTT. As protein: CASSYEEGAQPQHF.

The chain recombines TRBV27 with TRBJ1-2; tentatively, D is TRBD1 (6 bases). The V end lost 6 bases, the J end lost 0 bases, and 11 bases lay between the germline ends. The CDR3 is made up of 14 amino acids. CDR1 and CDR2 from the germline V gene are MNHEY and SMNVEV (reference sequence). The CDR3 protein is CASRSTGTNYGYTF. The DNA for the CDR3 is TGTGCCAGCAGGTCGACAGGAACTAACTATGGCTACACCTTC.

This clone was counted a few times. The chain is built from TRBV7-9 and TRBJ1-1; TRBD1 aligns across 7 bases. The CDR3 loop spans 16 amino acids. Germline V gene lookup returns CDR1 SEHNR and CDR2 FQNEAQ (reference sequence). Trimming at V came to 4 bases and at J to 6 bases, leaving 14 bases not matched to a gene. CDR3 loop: CASSSWSTGRFAEAFF. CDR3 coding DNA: TGTGCCAGCAGCTCTTGGTCGACAGGGAGGTTCGCTGAAGCTTTCTTT.

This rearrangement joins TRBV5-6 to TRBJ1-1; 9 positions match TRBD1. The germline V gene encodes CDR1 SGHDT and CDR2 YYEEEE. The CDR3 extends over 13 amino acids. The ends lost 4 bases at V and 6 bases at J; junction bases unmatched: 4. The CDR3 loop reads CASSARQGAEAFF. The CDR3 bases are TGTGCCAGCAGCGCAAGACAGGGGGCTGAAGCTTTCTTT.

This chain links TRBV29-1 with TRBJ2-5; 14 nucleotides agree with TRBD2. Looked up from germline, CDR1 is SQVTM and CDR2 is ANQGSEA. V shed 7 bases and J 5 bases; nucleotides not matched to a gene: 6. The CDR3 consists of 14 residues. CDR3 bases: TGCAGCGGCGGGACTAGCGGGGGTTCTGAGACCCAGTACTTC. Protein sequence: CSGGTSGGSETQYF.

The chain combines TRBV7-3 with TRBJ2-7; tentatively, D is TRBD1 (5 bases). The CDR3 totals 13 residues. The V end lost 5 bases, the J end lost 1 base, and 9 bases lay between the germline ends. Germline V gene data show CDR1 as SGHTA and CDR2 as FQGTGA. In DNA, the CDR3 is TGTGCCAGCAGCCCCGCAGGGTCCTACGAGCAGTACTTC. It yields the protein CASSPAGSYEQYF.

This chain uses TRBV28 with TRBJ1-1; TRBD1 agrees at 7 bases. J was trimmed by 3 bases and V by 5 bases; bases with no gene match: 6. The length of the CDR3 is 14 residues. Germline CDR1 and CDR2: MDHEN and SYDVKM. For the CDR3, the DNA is TGTGCCAGCAGTCCCCATGACAGGGACACTGAAGCTTTCTTT. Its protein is CASSPHDRDTEAFF.

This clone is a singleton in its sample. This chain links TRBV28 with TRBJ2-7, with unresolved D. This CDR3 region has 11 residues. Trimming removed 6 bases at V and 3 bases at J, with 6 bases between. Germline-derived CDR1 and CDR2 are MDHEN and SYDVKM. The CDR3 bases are TGTGCCAGCAGGGAGAACTACGAGCAGTACTTC. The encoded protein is CASRENYEQYF.